These 18 T cell receptor beta chains originate from one sample sequenced in a study of blood T cell repertoires in COVID-19. Sequencing was performed with immunoSEQ multiplex PCR; in TCRdb, only in-frame clones are kept and a portion is missing. The sample carries 95,000 or so clones, approximately 84% recorded once. The source material was peripheral blood. The receptors here all came from a man of 80 years or more with active or convalescent COVID-19.

In this sample, this clone turned up once. The V and J genes are TRBV7-9 and TRBJ1-1; D uncertain. V lost 2 bases to trimming and J lost 3 bases, with 7 bases between them. The CDR3 spans 13 residues. The germline gives CDR1 SEHNR, CDR2 FQNEAQ (reference sequence). The CDR3 is CASSLSGDTEAFF. As DNA, the CDR3 is TGTGCCAGCAGCTTAAGCGGGGACACTGAAGCTTTCTTT.

This chain links TRBV6-1 with TRBJ1-1; D gene uncertain. V dropped 5 bases and J dropped 3 bases, with 10 bases sitting between them. The CDR3 length is 13 residues. Germline V gene data show CDR1 as MNHNS and CDR2 as SASEGT. CDR3 bases: TGTGCCAGCAGTCCGAGCCTACACACTGAAGCTTTCTTT. Its translation is CASSPSLHTEAFF.

This chain uses TRBV5-1 with TRBJ1-1; D may be TRBD1 (6 bases). Germline values: CDR1 SGHRS, CDR2 YFSETQ. CDR3 length equals 14 residues. V was pared by 2 bases and J by 1 base, with 9 bases between. The chain's CDR3 is CASSFGGANTEAFF. CDR3 in DNA: TGCGCCAGCAGCTTCGGGGGGGCGAACACTGAAGCTTTCTTT.

Only a few counts were recorded for this clone. The chain carries TRBV21-1 and TRBJ1-2. TRBV21-1 is annotated as a pseudogene. There are 16 residues in the CDR3. Here the CDR3 reads CASSNSPHEPIYGYTF. CDR3 nucleotide sequence: TGTGCCAGCAGCAACTCCCCCCACGAGCCCATATATGGCTACACCTTC.

The rearrangement links TRBV4-1 to TRBJ1-6, with 9 bases that match TRBD1. V dropped 3 bases and J dropped 8; count of bases not matched to a gene: 5. Germline V gene data show CDR1 as MGHRA and CDR2 as YSYEKL. The CDR3 length is 15 residues. The CDR3 DNA reads TGCGCCAGCAGCCAGGTAGACAGGGGGTATTCACCCCTCCACTTT. Its translation: CASSQVDRGYSPLHF.

The chain uses TRBV18 and TRBJ1-1, with D possibly matching TRBD1 (6 bases). V lost 3 bases to trimming and J lost 1 base, with 9 bases between them. Germline loops: CDR1 KGHSH, CDR2 LQKENI. The CDR3 has 14 residues. CDR3 protein: CASSPRDKNTEAFF. The CDR3 DNA reads as TGTGCCAGCTCACCCCGGGACAAGAACACTGAAGCTTTCTTT. Complete variable domain (other parts from reference TRBV18 and TRBJ1-1): NAGVMQNPRHLVRRRGQEARLRCSPMKGHSHVYWYRQLPEEGLKFMVYLQKENIIDESGMPKERFSAEFPKEGPSILRIQQVVRGDSAAYFCASSPRDKNTEAFFGQGTRLTVV.

The chain combines TRBV27 with TRBJ1-2, with D perhaps matching TRBD1 (5 bases). The CDR3 has 14 residues. V was shortened by 6 bases and J by 2 bases, with 13 bases between the two germline ends. Germline-derived CDR1 and CDR2 are MNHEY and SMNVEV (reference sequence). In DNA, the CDR3 is TGTGCCAGCAGAGAGAACAGGTACAACTATGGCTACACCTTC. Translated, it gives CASRENRYNYGYTF.

The V and J genes are TRBV18 and TRBJ1-2; 12 bases are shared with TRBD1. The CDR3 is made up of 15 amino acids. Trimming cost V 3 bases and J 8 bases; bases outside gene matches: 7. CDR1 KGHSH and CDR2 LQKENI come from the germline V gene. The CDR3 DNA is TGTGCCAGCTCACCGCCGGGACAGGGGGCGAGAGGCTACACCTTC. Its translation: CASSPPGQGARGYTF.

This rearrangement joins TRBV25-1 to TRBJ2-2, with 10 nucleotides matching TRBD2. The CDR3 length is 16 residues. The germline gives CDR1 MGHDK, CDR2 SYGVNS. J was trimmed by 5 bases and V by 3 bases; bases with no gene match: 6. CDR3 in DNA: TGTGCCAGCAGTGACATGGGACTAGCGAGGACCGGGGAGCTGTTTTTT. Protein product: CASSDMGLARTGELFF. The full variable domain, rest sourced from reference TRBV25-1 and TRBJ2-2, is EADIYQTPRYLVIGTGKKITLECSQTMGHDKMYWYQQDPGMELHLIHYSYGVNSTEKGDLSSESTVSRIRTEHFPLTLESARPSHTSQYLCASSDMGLARTGELFFGEGSRLTVL.

V gene TRBV10-3 combines with J gene TRBJ2-1, with TRBD2 matching 8 bases. Germline values: CDR1 ENHRY, CDR2 SYGVKD. This CDR3 is 14 amino acids long. V lost 5 bases and J lost 7; bases outside the gene matches: 7. The CDR3 DNA reads as TGTGCCATCAGTCGCCCAGCTAGCGGGAATGAGCAGTTCTTC. It translates to CAISRPASGNEQFF.

A few counts support this clone. The chain links TRBV6-2 or TRBV6-3 to TRBJ1-2; TRBD1 is a possible D gene (6 bases). Trimming took off 5 bases at V and 7 bases at J, with 23 bases between the two ends. This CDR3 comprises 16 residues. In germline, CDR1 is MNHEY, CDR2 SVGEGT. The CDR3 loop reads CASSLTAPRRGGGYTF. For the CDR3, the DNA is TGTGCCAGCAGTCTCACCGCCCCTCGCAGGGGTGGTGGCTACACCTTC.

In this sample, this clone turned up once. The chain links TRBV6-5 to TRBJ1-2; 7 bases agree with TRBD1. The CDR3 has 13 residues. V was pared by 6 bases and J by 4 bases, with 5 bases of the junction left unmatched. The germline V gene has CDR1 MNHEY and CDR2 SVGAGI. The DNA of the CDR3 is TGTGCCAGCAGAGGGGGCCGGGTCTATGGCTACACCTTC. It codes for CASRGGRVYGYTF.

In this sample, this clone is medium-sized. J is TRBJ2-1 and V is TRBV10-3, with 7 bases fitting TRBD1. This CDR3 has 15 amino acids. Germline CDR1 ENHRY, CDR2 SYGVKD. With 11 bases clipped from V and 5 bases from J, the junction kept 15 bases outside the gene matches. The CDR3 protein is CAVTWGTAGNNEQFF. In nucleotides, the CDR3 is TGTGCCGTCACGTGGGGGACAGCTGGCAACAATGAGCAGTTCTTC.

The chain links TRBV3-1 (or the pseudogene TRBV3-2) to TRBJ1-5; D is ambiguous. This CDR3 contains 14 residues. The germline gives CDR1 LGHDT, CDR2 YNNKEL (reference sequence). V was clipped by 1 base and J by 5 bases, with 9 bases between them. The CDR3 spells CASSQGSGDQPQHF. DNA of the CDR3: TGTGCCAGCAGCCAAGGATCCGGGGATCAGCCCCAGCATTTT.

This chain joins TRBV5-6 and TRBJ2-3; possibly TRBD1 for D (5 bases). The length of the CDR3 is 13 residues. The germline CDR1 and CDR2 sequences are SGHDT and YYEEEE. Between the trimmed V and J ends, which lost 3 bases and 3 bases, there was a span of 8 bases. The CDR3, as DNA: TGTGCCAGCAGCTCCCAGGGAACAGATACGCAGTATTTT. This translates into CASSSQGTDTQYF.

The chain carries TRBV19 and TRBJ1-2; D gene unclear. CDR3 length equals 15 residues. V gave up 8 bases and J gave up 2 bases, with 18 bases separating them. Germline CDR1 reads LNHDA; CDR2 reads SQIVND (reference sequence). CDR3 amino acids: CASDTPGGPNYGYTF. In DNA, the CDR3 is TGTGCCAGTGATACGCCTGGAGGGCCCAACTATGGCTACACCTTC.

This clone was observed a handful of times. This chain uses TRBV2 with TRBJ1-3, with a tentative D call TRBD1 (5 bases). Germline V CDR1 and CDR2: SNHLY, FYNNEI. V lost 6 bases and J 0 bases, leaving 12 bases between the germline ends. The length of the CDR3 is 15 residues. DNA for the CDR3: TGTGCCAGCAGCTACAGGTTACGCTCTGGAAACACCATATATTTT. Its translation: CASSYRLRSGNTIYF.

The chain recombines TRBV7-9 with TRBJ2-7; possible D gene TRBD2, 6 bases. V gave up 1 base and J gave up 11 bases, with 21 bases separating them. The CDR3 extends over 15 amino acids. Germline values: CDR1 SEHNR, CDR2 FQNEAQ (reference sequence). Written as DNA, the CDR3 is TGTGCCAGCAGCTTAGACCGGGGGACCGAGGAAAAAAAGTACTTC. This encodes CASSLDRGTEEKKYF.